This TCR beta chain was observed in a study of T cells in Graves' hyperthyroidism and ophthalmopathy. Study-wide background: Blood was drawn when the patient was first diagnosed and still untreated.

From RNA transcripts, TCR beta CDR3 regions were amplified. HTBI primers were employed in a first-round RT-PCR of the TCR CDR3. In TCRdb, the multiplex PCR reads were re-called with MiXCR into one record per CDR3 protein. Counted here are approximately 210,000 distinct CDR3 sequences, over 15% occurring once; the ten biggest clones make up 50%. The PBMCs were sourced from fresh peripheral blood (more than 8.5 ml). The specimen was blood. The sequence was collected from a middle-aged man with Graves' hyperthyroidism.

The CDR3 DNA reads TGTGCCAGCAGCCGTAGCGGAAACTCCTACAATGAGCAGTTCTTC. It encodes CASSRSGNSYNEQFF. The chain links TRBV7-3 to TRBJ2-1, with a possible D match to TRBD2 (6 bases). The CDR3 is made up of 15 amino acids. V lost 5 bases to trimming and J lost 0 bases, with 11 bases between them. Germline CDR1 SGHTA, CDR2 FQGTGA.